The 10 T cell receptor beta chains below all came from one sample that was sequenced in a study of chemoradiotherapy in HPV16-positive cancers. Clones were read by immunoSEQ multiplex PCR, and TCRdb kept only the in-frame ones, dropping some. The sample has under 10,000 clones, 70% to 90% seen once. This specimen consisted of blood, obtained from a patient who underwent chemoradiotherapy. The receptors come from a human donor with HPV-associated anogenital cancer.

This clone was observed a single time. The V call is TRBV11-2, the J call TRBJ2-3; D is uncertain. Germline V gene data show CDR1 as SGHAT and CDR2 as FQNNGV. This CDR3 spans 14 amino acids. Trimming took 1 base from V and 5 from J, leaving 10 bases between them. The CDR3: CASSLGSVGDTQYF. CDR3 coding DNA: TGTGCCAGCAGCTTAGGTTCGGTGGGAGATACGCAGTATTTT.

This chain connects TRBV4-3 to TRBJ2-7; tentative D call: TRBD2 (7 bases). The CDR3 is made up of 18 amino acids. V lost 0 bases to trimming and J lost 3 bases, with 21 bases between them. Per germline, CDR1 LGHNA and CDR2 YSLEER. In DNA form, the CDR3 reads TGCGCCAGCAGCCAAGATCGGGGGGCGGGCCCGAGGGGCTACGAGCAGTACTTC. Protein: CASSQDRGAGPRGYEQYF.

This chain connects TRBV19 to TRBJ2-2; 7 nucleotides line up with TRBD2. V lost 5 bases to trimming and J lost 7 bases; unmatched junction nucleotides: 19. CDR3 length: 18 amino acids. CDR1 and CDR2 from the germline V gene are LNHDA and SQIVND (reference sequence). This CDR3 is CASSPQPLAAGIIGELFF. For the CDR3, the DNA is TGTGCCAGTAGTCCCCAACCTCTAGCGGCTGGAATTATCGGGGAGCTGTTTTTT.

This sequence joins TRBV5-1 and TRBJ2-5, with 8 bases that match TRBD1. Trimming cost V 4 bases and J 7 bases; bases outside gene matches: 9. Germline values: CDR1 SGHRS, CDR2 YFSETQ. The CDR3 totals 14 residues. In DNA form, the CDR3 reads TGCGCCAGCAGCGATACAGGGGGGATAGGGACCCAGTACTTC. As protein: CASSDTGGIGTQYF.

To note about this clone: Mismatch with germline at one junction end may stem from a read error. The chain carries TRBV7-2 and TRBJ2-3; TRBD2 might be the D (7 bases). Germline assignment: CDR1 SGHTA and CDR2 FQGNSA. The CDR3 has 12 amino acids. In DNA form, the CDR3 reads TGTGCCAGCAGCTTATTAAGGGGGGGCCTGGATTTT. Its translation: CASSLLRGGLDF.

The chain couples TRBV7-2 to TRBJ1-5, with D hard to call. Per germline, CDR1 SGHTA and CDR2 FQGNSA. This CDR3 spans 15 amino acids. V was trimmed by 5 bases and J by 4 bases, leaving 15 bases between them. The CDR3 loop is CASSRGPGENQPQHF. The CDR3 nucleotides are TGTGCCAGCAGCCGAGGTCCTGGGGAAAATCAGCCCCAGCATTTT.

The chain employs TRBV18 and TRBJ2-2; D is uncertain. V gave up 2 bases and J gave up 3 bases, with 7 bases separating them. From germline, CDR1 is KGHSH and CDR2 LQKENI. The CDR3 extends over 14 amino acids. Written as DNA, the CDR3 is TGTGCCAGCTCACCAGGGTGGGACACCGGGGAGCTGTTTTTT. Protein sequence: CASSPGWDTGELFF. The full variable domain, completed using reference TRBV18 and TRBJ2-2, is NAGVMQNPRHLVRRRGQEARLRCSPMKGHSHVYWYRQLPEEGLKFMVYLQKENIIDESGMPKERFSAEFPKEGPSILRIQQVVRGDSAAYFCASSPGWDTGELFFGEGSRLTVL.

The J gene is TRBJ1-2, the V gene TRBV9, with 10 bases identical to TRBD1. CDR3 length: 13 amino acids. V lost 7 bases, J lost 5 bases, and 5 bases stayed unmatched. Germline CDR1 reads SGDLS; CDR2 reads YYNGEE. The CDR3 DNA reads TGTGCCAGCGTACGACAGGGGGCATATGGCTACACCTTC. Its protein is CASVRQGAYGYTF.

The chain links TRBV6-1 to TRBJ2-7; D is perhaps TRBD1 or TRBD2 (6 bases each). Germline V gene lookup returns CDR1 MNHNS and CDR2 SASEGT. The CDR3 sequence is 13 residues long. The ends were cut back, 3 bases at V and 5 bases at J, with 11 bases in the middle. The chain's CDR3 is CASSEGRTDEQYV. CDR3 sequence (DNA): TGTGCCAGCAGTGAGGGGAGGACAGACGAGCAGTACGTC.

The chain links TRBV11-2 to TRBJ1-2; TRBD1 is a possible D gene (5 bases). Trimming left V 3 bases short and J 11 bases short, with 19 bases between. The CDR3 loop spans 14 amino acids. Germline V lookup: CDR1 SGHAT, CDR2 FQNNGV. The CDR3 here is CASSLDGDGRGYTF. Written as DNA, the CDR3 is TGTGCCAGCAGCTTGGACGGGGACGGCCGGGGGTACACCTTC.